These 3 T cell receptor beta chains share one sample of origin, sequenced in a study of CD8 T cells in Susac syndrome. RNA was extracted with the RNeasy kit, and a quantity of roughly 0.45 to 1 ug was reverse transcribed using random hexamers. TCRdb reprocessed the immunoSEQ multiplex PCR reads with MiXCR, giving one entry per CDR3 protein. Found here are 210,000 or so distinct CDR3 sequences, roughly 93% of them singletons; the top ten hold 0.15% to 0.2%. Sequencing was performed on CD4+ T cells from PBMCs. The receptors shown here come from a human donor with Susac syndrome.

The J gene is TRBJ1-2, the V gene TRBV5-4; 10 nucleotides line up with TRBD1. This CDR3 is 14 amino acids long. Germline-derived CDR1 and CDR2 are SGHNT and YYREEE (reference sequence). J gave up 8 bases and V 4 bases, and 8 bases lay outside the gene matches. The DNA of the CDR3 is TGTGCCAGCAGCCTGACAGGGGGCTCTGAAGGCTACACCTTC. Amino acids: CASSLTGGSEGYTF.

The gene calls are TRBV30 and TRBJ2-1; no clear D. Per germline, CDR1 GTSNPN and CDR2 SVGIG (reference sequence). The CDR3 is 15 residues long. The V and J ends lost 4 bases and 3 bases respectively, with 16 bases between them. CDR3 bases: TGTGCCTGGAAATCCAACGAGCTCTACTACAATGAGCAGTTCTTC. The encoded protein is CAWKSNELYYNEQFF.

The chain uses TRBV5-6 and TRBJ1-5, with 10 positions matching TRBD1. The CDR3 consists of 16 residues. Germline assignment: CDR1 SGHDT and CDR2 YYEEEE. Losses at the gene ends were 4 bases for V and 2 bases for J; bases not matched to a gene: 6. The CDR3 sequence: CASSPWTGGGNQPQHF. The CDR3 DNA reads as TGTGCCAGCAGCCCATGGACAGGGGGTGGCAATCAGCCCCAGCATTTT.